The subject of this entry is one T cell receptor beta chain. This clone was recorded a few times. Its antigen target is currently unknown. The input lacks base qualities; no much larger clone sits a single base away. The data derive from a study of cytomegalovirus exposure and HLA in healthy donors (dated by TCRdb to the late 2010s). For context, the study as a whole: An earlier analysis of roughly 500 of the donors reported more than 250 Gb of sequence data and about 100 million unique TCR beta sequences from roughly 180 million T cells. Roughly 300 gigabases of sequencing data and roughly 90 million unique TCR sequences were included in an early release covering about 700 HLA-typed donors. The genetic ancestry cluster associated with self-reported Caucasian donors included roughly 84% of the roughly 380 genotyped donors. The study aimed to test whether signatures of past pathogen exposure could be identified by cataloging public T cell receptors. Using immunosequencing, the study profiled T cell repertoires from fewer than 700 subjects and related those repertoires to cytomegalovirus serostatus. Along with the roughly 670-subject first cohort, a separate validation cohort of over 90 different subjects was used. The study combined high-throughput TCR immunosequencing, statistical association of individual TCRs with disease status, and machine learning to predict cytomegalovirus infection status. In a later analysis, previously published TCR beta repertoires from 500 to 750 donors were re-analyzed and high-resolution HLA genotyping was added so that TCR occurrence patterns could be studied. The later analysis used no new phenotypic data to find candidate immune exposures, relying instead on TCR beta sequences and their occurrence across donors. An earlier analysis of approximately 580 of the donors used high-throughput TCR beta sequencing to judge whether each TCR beta V gene segment behaved as functional or pseudogenic. Alongside the repertoire data, information on donor age, sex, ethnicity and CMV serostatus was compiled. In a later genetic analysis, genome-wide SNP genotypes for about 55% of the 666 donors were used, and that subset was treated as a discovery cohort. Every discovery cohort repertoire had been produced on one sequencing platform. HLA typing included class I and class II loci at four-digit resolution. Typing coverage differed by locus: A, B, C, DRB1 and DQB1 were typed in roughly 629-630 donors, DQA1 in approximately 520, DPA1 in roughly 590, and DPB1 in 472. About five DR-DQ haplotypes were treated as single units for association and clustering because of strong linkage in the cohort. On average, roughly 240,000 unique TCR beta nucleotide sequences were sequenced per donor among a few hundred genotyped donors of the cohort, with about 17% of those sequences being non-productive.

Results and caveats for the whole study, not just this receptor: Because the 87-base-pair reads could not distinguish some IMGT-functional V segments, including TRBV6-2 and TRBV6-3, those segments were excluded. At a false discovery rate of 0.05, a later analysis linked under 20,000 TCR beta sequences to specific HLA alleles. Compared with the approximately 710-donor mean, donors in an Asian-associated ancestry cluster had fewer N-insertions in productive TCRs, according to a later genetic analysis. A later genetic analysis associated a missense DCLRE1C variant with V-gene and J-gene trimming of TCR beta chains, and an independent cohort replicated the association. The cohort was sequenced for TCR beta chains only, and without alpha or paired-chain data the features that could be detected were limited. A later analysis found that TCR association rates varied across HLA loci, with DRB1 alleles showing the most associated TCRs and HLA-C alleles the fewest. A further reported finding was that TCR beta sequences accurately predicted the HLA-A and HLA-B alleles for most subjects in the first cohort. The presence/absence analyses assumed that sequencing depth was roughly uniform across donors, and that assumption may not be true. A group of highly shared sequence variants was considered likely to be a technical artifact of the sequencing pipeline. Because some donors lacked HLA typing at each locus, the association tests relied only on the typed subset. In a later analysis, HLA-associated TCR beta chains showed more clonal expansion and lower generation probabilities than non-associated chains that were equally common. The authors suggested that the approach could potentially be extended to other disease states and immunological phenotypes. CMV serostatus was the only immune exposure information available for the cohort. Broadly in line with IMGT annotations, most TCR beta V segments showed up in productive rearrangements about 87% or about 30% of the time in an earlier analysis of several hundred of the donors. The study listed approximately 160 TCR beta chains as associated with cytomegalovirus. A later analysis reported that several top co-occurrence clusters appeared linked to parvovirus B19, influenza, CMV and Epstein-Barr virus. Most TCR sequences were observed very rarely across donors, whereas some public TCRs were present in many individuals. Correlated functional status among segregating V segments might be attributable to linkage disequilibrium, but an unknown experimental factor could not be ruled out. Assigning TCR associations to individual alleles was difficult when HLA alleles, especially DR and DQ, strongly co-occurred. Because counts were too low, under 20 rarely observed V segments, including chromosome 9 orphons, were left out of the earlier analysis of about 500 of the donors. According to a later analysis, most CMV-associated TCR beta chains appeared to be HLA-restricted, and the HLA associations seemed to be driven largely by CMV exposure. The classifier was reported to diagnose cytomegalovirus status with high specificity and sensitivity in both the original cohort and the validation cohort. In vitro tests confirmed that a few of the cytomegalovirus-associated TCR beta chains recognize cytomegalovirus antigens.

To prepare the library, the immunoSEQ multiplex PCR assay was applied. For the multiplex PCR, a mixture combining 60 forward primers for TCR Vbeta segments and 13 reverse primers for TCR Jbeta segments was used. The CDR3 region of rearranged TCR beta genes was amplified from genomic DNA by a multiplex PCR assay. The amplified TCR beta libraries were sequenced on the Illumina HiSeq System as 87-base-pair reads. As for how the authors treated the data: In a later analysis, tens of millions of unique TCR beta chains were counted across the 500 to 700 repertoires, and approximately 11 million of these chains were shared by at least two donors. A nearest-neighbor algorithm error-corrected the raw reads and collapsed the reads into unique sequences, merging closely related sequences to remove PCR and sequencing errors. To assign V, D and J gene segments, CDR3 sequences were aligned to IMGT reference sequences. For a sequence to be retained, at least a six-nucleotide match to both a V gene segment and a J gene segment was required. Rearrangements were classified as productive when the CDR3 lacked stop codons and remained in frame with V and J, and all other rearrangements were classified as non-productive. Following IMGT convention, CDR3 was defined as the stretch from the second conserved V-encoded cysteine to the conserved J-encoded phenylalanine. The earlier analysis of a few hundred of the donors excluded sequences that lacked an unambiguous match to a single V gene segment. An earlier analysis of approximately 590 of the donors called V segments functional above 56.7% productive rearrangements and segregating when the between-donor standard deviation exceeded 5%. To diagnose cytomegalovirus status from the catalog of TCR beta chain sequences, a statistical classification framework was built. V and J gene assignment, in a later analysis, came from comparing TCR nucleotide sequences with IMGT/GENE-DB human TR gene sequences. The TCRdist pipeline was used in a later analysis to assign CDR3 sequences and most-parsimonious VDJ recombination scenarios. In a later analysis, each TCR beta chain was defined by its CDR3 amino acid sequence together with its V-gene family, and reads without a unique V-gene family were excluded. A later analysis removed several hundred highly shared, low-generation-probability nucleotide sequences to deal with suspected cross-contamination and a sequencing artifact. A later analysis calculated a clonal expansion index for each public chain from normalized within-repertoire ranks of inferred template counts. In a later analysis, generation probabilities were computed using a VDJ recombination model fitted to out-of-frame rearrangements, and the results were checked against IGoR. In a later analysis, hypergeometric tests were used to score TCR-TCR, TCR-HLA and TCR-CMV co-occurrence, with a repertoire-size bias correction applied to TCR pairs. To estimate false discovery rates, a later analysis permuted the HLA or CMV assignments 20 times. In a later analysis, co-occurring TCRs were grouped using DBSCAN, and TCRdist sequence similarity was added for clustering within HLA-allele-positive subsets. Repertoires with fewer than 30,000 or more than 120,000 public chains, plus five repertoires with anomalous nucleotide sharing, were excluded from co-occurrence clustering. Not all clones reach the TCRdb copy of this immuneACCESS table, which keeps in-frame sequences only. Checked studies attribute under half of the gap to unresolved V genes and leave the rest unexplained. Clone size and V and J calls were adopted from that table, with D and trimming inferred from the DNA. In all, the sample holds 150,000 or so clones, and about three quarters of those were seen once. The ten largest make up approximately 0.76% of the sample.

The cohort was made up of 666 healthy bone marrow donors. Cohort members were all nominally healthy when sampled, although unrecorded immune exposures were likely present. The donor tested CMV seronegative and was one of the 352 seronegative cohort members. A peripheral blood sample was provided by each donor, and peripheral blood mononuclear cells were used for TCR beta sequencing. The Qiagen DNeasy Blood Extraction Kit was used to extract genomic DNA from the blood cell samples. Trimming leaves V shorter by 7 bases and J shorter by 4 bases, with the junction holding 6 bases beyond the gene matches. The CDR3 contains 15 residues, cysteine and phenylalanine counted. CDR3 DNA only is kept here, 45 bases in frame from base 1. The germline V gene specifies MDHEN as CDR1 and SYDVKM as CDR2.

The TCR was taken from a female donor in good health and CMV-seronegative. The rearrangement joined TRBV28 to TRBJ2-7, and 14 junction bases match TRBD2. Specimen: PBMCs. At the DNA level, the sequence is TGTGCCAGCACACAAGGGACTAGCGGGAGATACGAGCAGTACTTC. Its coded protein is CASTQGTSGRYEQYF.